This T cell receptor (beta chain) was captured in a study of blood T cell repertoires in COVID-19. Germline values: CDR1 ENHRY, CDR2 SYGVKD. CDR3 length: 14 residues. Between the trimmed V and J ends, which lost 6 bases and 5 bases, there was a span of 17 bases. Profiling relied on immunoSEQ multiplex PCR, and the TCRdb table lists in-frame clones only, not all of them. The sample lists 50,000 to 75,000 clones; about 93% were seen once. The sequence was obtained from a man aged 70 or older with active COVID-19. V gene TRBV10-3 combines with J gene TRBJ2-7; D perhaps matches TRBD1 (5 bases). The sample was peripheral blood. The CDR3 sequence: CAISALGAENEQYF. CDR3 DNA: TGTGCCATCAGCGCCCTAGGGGCCGAAAACGAGCAGTACTTC.